The 21 T cell receptor beta chains in this list originate from one sample, sequenced in a study of Graves' ophthalmopathy and Graves' hyperthyroidism (dated by TCRdb to about 2018). These reads were obtained on an Illumina HiSeq 2000. TCR beta CDR3 regions were amplified from RNA transcripts for repertoire sequencing. HTBI primers and the Qiagen OneStep RT-PCR kit were used in a first-round RT-PCR, which was followed by a second-round multiplex PCR, size selection and purification. The public reads were reanalyzed by TCRdb: fastp trimming at Q25, MiXCR alignment, in-frame beta chains only. When rows share a CDR3 protein, they turn into one entry using the most common DNA and genes. This sample lists about 210,000 distinct CDR3 sequences; over 25% were detected once. The ten top clones hold around 10% of the sample. The sequenced sample consisted of peripheral blood. These receptors came from a man in his forties or fifties with Graves' ophthalmopathy. Donor details come from another sample of the same person, matched by shared clones.

In this sample, this clonotype turned up many times. The chain joins TRBV12-3 or TRBV12-4 to TRBJ1-6; D not certain. V was pared by 3 bases and J by 7 bases, with 10 bases between. The length of the CDR3 is 14 residues. The CDR3 DNA follows: TGTGCCAGCAGTTTTCGGGCTTTAAATTCACCCCTCCACTTT. Translated: CASSFRALNSPLHF.

This clonotype was counted at least ten times. The chain recombines TRBV27 with TRBJ1-1, with TRBD1 matching 7 bases. CDR1 and CDR2 from the germline V gene are MNHEY and SMNVEV (reference sequence). This CDR3 has 13 residues. V shed 5 bases and J 7 bases; nucleotides not matched to a gene: 7. In DNA form, the CDR3 reads TGTGCCAGCAGTCCGGGACAGCCTTTTGAAGCTTTCTTT. It translates to CASSPGQPFEAFF.

This clonotype was observed at least ten times. V usage is TRBV6-1 and J usage is TRBJ1-1; TRBD1 is a possible D gene (5 bases). Germline V CDR1 and CDR2: MNHNS, SASEGT. Trimming stripped 1 base from V and 1 base from J, with 7 bases between. The CDR3 is made up of 14 amino acids. The CDR3 region has the DNA TGTGCCAGCAGTGAAGGACAGAAGAACACTGAAGCTTTCTTT. Encoded protein: CASSEGQKNTEAFF.

This clonotype was observed many times. V gene TRBV20-1 combines with J gene TRBJ1-2; 7 positions match TRBD1. This CDR3 is built from 11 residues. Germline CDR1 reads DFQATT; CDR2 reads SNEGSKA (reference sequence). Germline trimming cut 5 bases from V and 8 bases from J; bases unmatched to any gene: 5. CDR3 DNA: TGCAGTGCTGACAGGGACGGAGGCTACACCTTC. Translating it yields CSADRDGGYTF.

This clonotype was detected ten times or more. The chain carries TRBV5-1 and TRBJ1-6; 12 nucleotides align to TRBD1. CDR1 and CDR2 (germline): SGHRS, YFSETQ. The CDR3 covers 18 residues. The V segment lost 5 bases and the J segment 9 bases; nucleotides outside the gene matches: 15. CDR3 protein: CASRTSGTGGMSTSPLHF. The CDR3 DNA follows: TGCGCCAGCAGAACCTCCGGGACAGGGGGCATGAGTACTTCACCCCTCCACTTT. Combining the CDR3 with reference TRBV5-1 and TRBJ1-6 gives the whole variable domain KAGVTQTPRYLIKTRGQQVTLSCSPISGHRSVSWYQQTPGQGLQFLFEYFSETQRNKGNFPGRFSGRQFSNSRSEMNVSTLELGDSALYLCASRTSGTGGMSTSPLHFGNGTRLTVT.

V gene TRBV12-3 or TRBV12-4 combines with J gene TRBJ1-1; D might be TRBD1 (5 bases). Trimming took 6 bases from V and 5 from J, leaving 13 bases between them. CDR3 size: 13 residues. Here the CDR3 DNA reads TGTGCCAGCAGGGCCAGGGAGGGAACTGAAGCTTTCTTT. As protein: CASRAREGTEAFF.

This clonotype has at least ten counts. The CDR3 sequence: CASSLGGDRQETQYF. The CDR3 region has the DNA TGTGCCAGCAGTTTAGGAGGGGACCGACAAGAGACCCAGTACTTC. The chain uses TRBV12-3 or TRBV12-4 and TRBJ2-5; perhaps D is TRBD1 or TRBD2 (5 bases each). The ends were cut back, 1 base at V and 2 bases at J, with 11 bases in the middle. The CDR3 covers 15 residues.

This clonotype has at least ten counts. V is TRBV6-5 and J is TRBJ2-7, with no clear D. Germline CDR1 MNHEY, CDR2 SVGAGI. The CDR3 spans 15 residues. With 2 bases removed from V and 0 bases from J, the gap between germline ends came to 11 bases. CDR3 sequence reads: CASSYDLRSSYEQYF. CDR3 bases: TGTGCCAGCAGTTACGATCTGAGGAGCTCCTACGAGCAGTACTTC.

This clonotype occurred many times. This chain joins TRBV6-2 or TRBV6-3 and TRBJ2-7, with D perhaps matching TRBD2 (6 bases). Trimming took 6 bases from V and 7 from J, leaving 13 bases between them. The CDR3 has 12 residues. From germline, CDR1 is MNHEY and CDR2 SVGEGT. In nucleotides, the CDR3 is TGTGCCAGCAGGGGACTTCAACGGGAGCAGTACTTC. It codes for CASRGLQREQYF.

The count of this clonotype is one. This chain connects TRBV11-1 to TRBJ1-1; tentative D call: TRBD1 (5 bases). V dropped 5 bases and J dropped 3 bases, with 25 bases sitting between them. The CDR3 is 18 residues long. CDR1 SGHAT and CDR2 FQDESV come from the germline V gene (reference sequence). As DNA, the CDR3 is TGTGCCAGCAGCCTTTCGGTCGGGGGGATAAGAGGAGACACTGAAGCTTTCTTT. Amino acid sequence: CASSLSVGGIRGDTEAFF.

The chain uses TRBV28 and TRBJ1-1, with a weak D call TRBD1 (5 bases). The V and J ends lost 4 bases and 8 bases respectively, with 20 bases between them. This CDR3 comprises 15 residues. Per germline, CDR1 MDHEN and CDR2 SYDVKM. The DNA for the CDR3 is TGTGCCAGCAGTTCCAGTTCATACAGGAACCAAGAAGCTTTCTTT. As protein: CASSSSSYRNQEAFF.

This clonotype has just a few counts. J is TRBJ1-5 and V is TRBV6-5, with 9 bases fitting TRBD1. With 6 bases clipped from V and 1 base from J, the junction kept 4 bases outside the gene matches. Germline CDR1 is MNHEY and CDR2 is SVGAGI. This CDR3 is 15 amino acids long. CDR3: CASSTGQGSNQPQHF. The DNA of the CDR3 is TGTGCCAGCAGCACGGGACAGGGAAGCAATCAGCCCCAGCATTTT.

The V call is TRBV29-1, the J call TRBJ1-1, with TRBD1 matching 10 bases. Germline lookup yields CDR1 SQVTM and CDR2 ANQGSEA. The CDR3 spans 13 residues. Trimming took 4 bases from V and 8 from J; bases not matched to a gene: 7. CDR3 in DNA: TGCAGCGTTGTGGGACAGGGGACAAAAGAAGCTTTCTTT. Encoded protein: CSVVGQGTKEAFF.

In this sample, this clonotype turned up many times. This chain joins TRBV10-3 and TRBJ2-7, with 7 bases lining up with TRBD1. V was clipped by 2 bases and J by 5 bases; unmatched bases: 6. The CDR3 has 14 residues. Germline V gene sequence: CDR1 ENHRY, CDR2 SYGVKD. The CDR3 DNA is TGTGCCATCAGTGAGAACCCCGGGACAGACGAGCAGTACTTC. As protein: CAISENPGTDEQYF.

This clonotype was recorded many times. This sequence joins TRBV30 and TRBJ1-2; TRBD1 might be the D (6 bases). Trimming stripped 7 bases from V and 7 bases from J, with 22 bases between. This CDR3 comprises 14 residues. Germline V gene data show CDR1 as GTSNPN and CDR2 as SVGIG (reference sequence). CDR3 nucleotide sequence: TGTGCCTACAGAAACCCAGGGGCCCTATTTGGCTACACCTTC. This gives the protein CAYRNPGALFGYTF.

This clonotype was seen many times. The chain has TRBV27 and TRBJ2-7; 12 bases agree with TRBD2. From germline, CDR1 is MNHEY and CDR2 SMNVEV (reference sequence). Trimming cost V 4 bases and J 4 bases; bases outside gene matches: 5. The CDR3 is 15 residues long. The CDR3 loop is CASSSTSGSIYEQYF. DNA for the CDR3: TGTGCCAGCAGTTCGACTAGCGGGAGTATATACGAGCAGTACTTC.

The chain couples TRBV7-2 to TRBJ2-7; TRBD2 might be the D (6 bases). The V gene lost 5 bases and the J gene lost 6 bases, with 11 bases spanning the gap. This CDR3 comprises 12 residues. Per the germline V gene, CDR1 is SGHTA and CDR2 is FQGNSA. In DNA form, the CDR3 reads TGTGCCAGCAGCCCCGCTAGCGTCGAGCAGTACTTC. Its translation: CASSPASVEQYF.

The genes are TRBV6-1 and TRBJ2-4; 10 bases are shared with TRBD1. Germline trimming cut 7 bases from V and 6 bases from J; bases unmatched to any gene: 12. The CDR3 has 16 amino acids. The V gene's germline CDR1 is MNHNS and CDR2 SASEGT. CDR3 nucleotides: TGTGCCAGCACCTTGGACAGGGGGAGGTTCGGAAACATTCAGTACTTC. This sequence encodes CASTLDRGRFGNIQYF.

This clonotype was seen repeatedly, ten times or more. Written as DNA, the CDR3 is TGTGCCAGCAGTTCTGTACAGCCGAGGGAGACCCAGTACTTC. Protein sequence: CASSSVQPRETQYF. V is TRBV6-2 or TRBV6-3 and J is TRBJ2-5; D is unresolved. This CDR3 comprises 14 residues. Germline lookup yields CDR1 MNHEY and CDR2 SVGEGT. Trimming took 4 bases from V and 5 from J, leaving 14 bases between them.

This clonotype was picked up many times. The chain carries TRBV20-1 and TRBJ2-7; TRBD1 aligns across 7 bases. CDR3 length: 14 residues. The germline V gene encodes CDR1 DFQATT and CDR2 SNEGSKA (reference sequence). Trimming removed 1 base from V and 6 bases from J; junction bases left unmatched: 9. The CDR3 here is CSARAPDRTGEQYF. The CDR3 DNA reads TGCAGTGCTAGAGCACCGGACAGGACCGGCGAGCAGTACTTC.

V gene TRBV6-5 combines with J gene TRBJ2-7; 14 bases align to TRBD2. Germline V gene lookup returns CDR1 MNHEY and CDR2 SVGAGI. Trimming removed 2 bases from V and 3 bases from J; junction bases left unmatched: 6. There are 17 residues in the CDR3. CDR3 sequence reads: CASSYRGTSGRLYEQYF. The CDR3 nucleotides read TGTGCCAGCAGTTACCGAGGGACTAGCGGGAGACTCTACGAGCAGTACTTC.